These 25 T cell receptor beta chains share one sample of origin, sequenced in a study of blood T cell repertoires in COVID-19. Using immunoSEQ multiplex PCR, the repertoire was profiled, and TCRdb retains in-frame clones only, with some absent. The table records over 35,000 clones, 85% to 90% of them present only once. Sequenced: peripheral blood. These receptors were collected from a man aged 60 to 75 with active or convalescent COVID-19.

The chain's CDR3 is CAISEYHPRTEAFF. CDR3 sequence (DNA): TGTGCCATCAGTGAGTATCACCCGAGGACTGAAGCTTTCTTT. V is TRBV10-3 and J is TRBJ1-1, with D uncertain. The CDR3 has 14 residues. With 1 base removed from V and 5 bases from J, the gap between germline ends came to 11 bases. Germline V CDR1 and CDR2: ENHRY, SYGVKD.

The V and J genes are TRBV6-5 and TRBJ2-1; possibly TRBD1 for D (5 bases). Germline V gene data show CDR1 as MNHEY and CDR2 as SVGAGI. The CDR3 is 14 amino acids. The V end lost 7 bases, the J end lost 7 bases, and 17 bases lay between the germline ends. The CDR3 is CASTRTSGINEQFF. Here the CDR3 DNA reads TGTGCCAGCACCCGGACATCTGGTATAAATGAGCAGTTCTTC.

The CDR3 region is CASSMPSGEGAGELFF. CDR3 DNA sequence: TGTGCCAGCAGCATGCCTAGCGGGGAAGGGGCCGGGGAGCTGTTTTTT. The V gene is TRBV7-9, the J gene TRBJ2-2; 9 nucleotides line up with TRBD2. The CDR3 sequence is 16 residues long. With V trimmed by 5 bases and J by 6 bases, 10 bases remained unmatched. The germline gives CDR1 SEHNR, CDR2 FQNEAQ (reference sequence).

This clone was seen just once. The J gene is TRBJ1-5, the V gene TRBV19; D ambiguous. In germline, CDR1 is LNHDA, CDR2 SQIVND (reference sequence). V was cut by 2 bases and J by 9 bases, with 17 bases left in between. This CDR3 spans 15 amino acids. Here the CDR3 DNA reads TGTGCCAGTAGTATACGCGCGTCGGCGGTCCCGCCCCAGCATTTT. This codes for CASSIRASAVPPQHF.

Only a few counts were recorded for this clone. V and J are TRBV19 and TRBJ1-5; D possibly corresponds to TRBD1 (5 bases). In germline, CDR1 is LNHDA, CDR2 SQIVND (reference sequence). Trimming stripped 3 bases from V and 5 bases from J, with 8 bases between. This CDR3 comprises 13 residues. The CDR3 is CASSIRVDQPQHF. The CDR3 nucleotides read TGTGCCAGTAGTATCAGGGTGGATCAGCCCCAGCATTTT.

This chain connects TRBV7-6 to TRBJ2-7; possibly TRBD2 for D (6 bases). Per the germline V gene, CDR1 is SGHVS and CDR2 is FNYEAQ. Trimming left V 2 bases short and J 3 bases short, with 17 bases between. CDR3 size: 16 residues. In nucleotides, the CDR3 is TGTGCCAGCAGCTTAATCTCCGGGGGAGAGTTCTACGAGCAGTACGTC. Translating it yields CASSLISGGEFYEQYV.

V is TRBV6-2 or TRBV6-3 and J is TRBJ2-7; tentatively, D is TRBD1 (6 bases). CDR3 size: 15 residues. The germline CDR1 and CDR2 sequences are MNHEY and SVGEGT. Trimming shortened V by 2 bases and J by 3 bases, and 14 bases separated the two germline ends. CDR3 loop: CASSYADRRDYEQYV. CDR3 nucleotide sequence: TGTGCCAGCAGTTACGCCGACAGGAGAGACTACGAGCAGTACGTC.

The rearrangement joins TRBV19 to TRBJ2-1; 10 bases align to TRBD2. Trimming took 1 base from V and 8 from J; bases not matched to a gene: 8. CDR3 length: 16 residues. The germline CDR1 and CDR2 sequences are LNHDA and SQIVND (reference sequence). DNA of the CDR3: TGTGCCAGTAGTATAGCGGTAGCGGGAGGATTCTATGAGCAGTTCTTC. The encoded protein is CASSIAVAGGFYEQFF.

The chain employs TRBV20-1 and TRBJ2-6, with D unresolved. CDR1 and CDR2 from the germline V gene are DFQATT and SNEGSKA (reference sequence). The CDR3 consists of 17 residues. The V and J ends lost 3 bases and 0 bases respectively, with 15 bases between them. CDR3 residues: CSASSLFSGSGANVLTF. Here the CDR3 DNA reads TGCAGTGCTAGTAGTCTCTTCTCGGGCTCTGGGGCCAACGTCCTGACTTTC.

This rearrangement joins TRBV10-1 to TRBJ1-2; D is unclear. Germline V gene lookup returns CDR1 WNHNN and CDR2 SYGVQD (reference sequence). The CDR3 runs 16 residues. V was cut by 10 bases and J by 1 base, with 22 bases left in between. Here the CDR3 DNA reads TGCGCCACCCCACCGGGCGAGGGCTTCTTTAACTATGGCTACACCTTC. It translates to CATPPGEGFFNYGYTF.

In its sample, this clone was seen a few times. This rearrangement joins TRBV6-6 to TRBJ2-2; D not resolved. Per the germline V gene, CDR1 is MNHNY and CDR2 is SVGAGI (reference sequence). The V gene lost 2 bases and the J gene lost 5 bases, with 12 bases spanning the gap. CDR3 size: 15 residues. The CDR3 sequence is CASSYTDSGTGELFF. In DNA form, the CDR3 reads TGTGCCAGCAGTTACACCGACTCCGGGACCGGGGAGCTGTTTTTT.

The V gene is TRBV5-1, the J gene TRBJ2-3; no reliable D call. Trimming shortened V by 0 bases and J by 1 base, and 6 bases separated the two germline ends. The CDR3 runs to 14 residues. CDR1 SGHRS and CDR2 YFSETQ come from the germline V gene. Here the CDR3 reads CASSLAGGTDTQYF. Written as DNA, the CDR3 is TGCGCCAGCAGCTTGGCGGGTGGCACAGATACGCAGTATTTT.

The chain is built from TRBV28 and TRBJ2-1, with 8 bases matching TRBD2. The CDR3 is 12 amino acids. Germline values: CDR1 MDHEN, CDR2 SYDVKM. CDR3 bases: TGTGCTTTAGCGGGACTTAACAATGAGCAGTTCTTC. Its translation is CALAGLNNEQFF.

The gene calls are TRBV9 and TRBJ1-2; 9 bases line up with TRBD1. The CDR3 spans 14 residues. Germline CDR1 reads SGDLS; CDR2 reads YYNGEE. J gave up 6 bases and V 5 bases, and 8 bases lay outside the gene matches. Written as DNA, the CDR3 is TGTGCCAGCAGTGGCCTGACAGGGGGGGATGGCTACACCTTC. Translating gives CASSGLTGGDGYTF.

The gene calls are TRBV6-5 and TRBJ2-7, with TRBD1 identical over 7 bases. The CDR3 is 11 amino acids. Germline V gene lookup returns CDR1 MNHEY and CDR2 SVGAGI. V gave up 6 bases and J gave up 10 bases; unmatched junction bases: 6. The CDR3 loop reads CASRTDRAQYV. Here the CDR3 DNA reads TGTGCCAGCAGAACCGACAGGGCTCAGTACGTC.

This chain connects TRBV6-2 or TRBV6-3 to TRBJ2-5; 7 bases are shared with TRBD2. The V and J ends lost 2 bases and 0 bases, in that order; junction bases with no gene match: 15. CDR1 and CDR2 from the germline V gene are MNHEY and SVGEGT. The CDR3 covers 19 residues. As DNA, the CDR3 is TGTGCCAGCAGTTACCCCCTAATTATGGGGAGCGGGGACCAAGAGACCCAGTACTTC. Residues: CASSYPLIMGSGDQETQYF.

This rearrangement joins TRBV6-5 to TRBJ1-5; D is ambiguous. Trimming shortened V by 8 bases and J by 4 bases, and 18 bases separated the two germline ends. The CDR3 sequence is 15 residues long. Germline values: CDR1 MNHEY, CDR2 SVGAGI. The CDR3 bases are TGTGCCAGCCGCTGGGGAAAGGAGGCTAATCAGCCCCAGCATTTT. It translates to CASRWGKEANQPQHF.

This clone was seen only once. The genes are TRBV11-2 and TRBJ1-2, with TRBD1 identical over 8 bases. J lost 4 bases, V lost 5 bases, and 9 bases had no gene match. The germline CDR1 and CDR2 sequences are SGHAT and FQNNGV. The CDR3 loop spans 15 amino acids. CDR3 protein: CASSTRTGIIYGYTF. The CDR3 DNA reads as TGTGCCAGCAGCACTCGGACAGGGATTATCTATGGCTACACCTTC.

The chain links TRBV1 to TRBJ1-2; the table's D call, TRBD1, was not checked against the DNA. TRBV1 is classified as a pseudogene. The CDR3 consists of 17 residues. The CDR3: CTSSHYPGTGLNYGYTF. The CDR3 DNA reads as TGCACCAGCAGCCATTACCCCGGGACAGGGCTTAACTATGGCTACACCTTC.

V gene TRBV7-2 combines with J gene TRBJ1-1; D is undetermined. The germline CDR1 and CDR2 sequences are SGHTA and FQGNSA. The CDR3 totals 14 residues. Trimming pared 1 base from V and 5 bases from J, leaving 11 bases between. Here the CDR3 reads CASSLGRRGTEAFF. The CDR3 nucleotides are TGTGCCAGCAGCTTAGGCCGGCGGGGAACTGAAGCTTTCTTT. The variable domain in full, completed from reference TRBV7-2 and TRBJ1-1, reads GAGVSQSPSNKVTEKGKDVELRCDPISGHTALYWYRQSLGQGLEFLIYFQGNSAPDKSGLPSDRFSAERTGGSVSTLTIQRTQQEDSAVYLCASSLGRRGTEAFFGQGTRLTVV.

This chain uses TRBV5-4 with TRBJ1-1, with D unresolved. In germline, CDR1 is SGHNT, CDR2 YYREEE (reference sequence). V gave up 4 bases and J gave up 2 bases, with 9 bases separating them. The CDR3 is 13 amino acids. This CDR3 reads CASSRSANTEAFF. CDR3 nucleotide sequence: TGTGCCAGCAGCCGGTCCGCAAACACTGAAGCTTTCTTT.

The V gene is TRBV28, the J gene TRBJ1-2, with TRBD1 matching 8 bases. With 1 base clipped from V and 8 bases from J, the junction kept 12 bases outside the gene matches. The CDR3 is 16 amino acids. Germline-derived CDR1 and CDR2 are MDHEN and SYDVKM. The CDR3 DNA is TGTGCCAGCAGTTTATCCTTGTGGAGACAGGGGTTCGGCTACACCTTC. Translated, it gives CASSLSLWRQGFGYTF.

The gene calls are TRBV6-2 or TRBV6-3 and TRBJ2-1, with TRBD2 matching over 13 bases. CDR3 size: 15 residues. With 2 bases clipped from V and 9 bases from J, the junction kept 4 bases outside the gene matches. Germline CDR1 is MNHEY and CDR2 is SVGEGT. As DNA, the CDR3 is TGTGCCAGCAGTTACAAGGGACTAGCGGGAAGTGAGCAGTTCTTC. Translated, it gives CASSYKGLAGSEQFF.

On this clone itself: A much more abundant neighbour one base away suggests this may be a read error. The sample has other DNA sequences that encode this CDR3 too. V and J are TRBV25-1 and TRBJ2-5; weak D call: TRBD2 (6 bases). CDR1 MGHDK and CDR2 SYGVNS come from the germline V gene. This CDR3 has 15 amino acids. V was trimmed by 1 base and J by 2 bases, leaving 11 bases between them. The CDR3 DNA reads TGTGCCAGCAGTGAATCTCGGGGGTATCAAGAGACCCAGTACTTC. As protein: CASSESRGYQETQYF.

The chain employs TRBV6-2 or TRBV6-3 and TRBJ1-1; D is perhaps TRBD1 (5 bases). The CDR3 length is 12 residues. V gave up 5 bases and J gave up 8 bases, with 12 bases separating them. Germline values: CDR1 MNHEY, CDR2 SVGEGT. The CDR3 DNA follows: TGTGCCAGCAGTGACCGGGGGACGGAAGCTTTCTTT. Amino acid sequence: CASSDRGTEAFF.